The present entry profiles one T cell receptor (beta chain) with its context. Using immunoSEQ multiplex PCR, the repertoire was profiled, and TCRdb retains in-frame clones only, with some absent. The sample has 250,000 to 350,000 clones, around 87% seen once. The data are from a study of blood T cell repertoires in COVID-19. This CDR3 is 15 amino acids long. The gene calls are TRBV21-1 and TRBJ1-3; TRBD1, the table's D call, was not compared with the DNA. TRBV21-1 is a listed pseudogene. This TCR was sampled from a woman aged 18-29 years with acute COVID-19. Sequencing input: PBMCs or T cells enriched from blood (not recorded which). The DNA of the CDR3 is TGTGCCAGCAGCACGACAGGGGGCTCTGGAAACACCATATATTTT. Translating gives CASSTTGGSGNTIYF.